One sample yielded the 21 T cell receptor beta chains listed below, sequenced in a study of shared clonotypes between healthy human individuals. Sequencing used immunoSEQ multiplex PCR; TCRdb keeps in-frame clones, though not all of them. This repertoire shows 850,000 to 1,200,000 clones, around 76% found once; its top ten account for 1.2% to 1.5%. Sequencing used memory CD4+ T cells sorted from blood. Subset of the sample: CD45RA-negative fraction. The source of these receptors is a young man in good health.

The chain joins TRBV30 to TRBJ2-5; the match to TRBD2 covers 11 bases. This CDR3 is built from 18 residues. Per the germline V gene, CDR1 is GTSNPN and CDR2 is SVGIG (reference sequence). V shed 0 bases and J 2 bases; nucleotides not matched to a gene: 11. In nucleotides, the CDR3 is TGTGCCTGGAGTGTCTACCTCACTAGCGGGAGTTCTCAAGAGACCCAGTACTTC. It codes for CAWSVYLTSGSSQETQYF. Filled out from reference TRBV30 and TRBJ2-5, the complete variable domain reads SQTIHQWPATLVQPVGSPLSLECTVEGTSNPNLYWYRQAAGRGLQLLFYSVGIGQISSEVPQNLSASRPQDRQFILSSKKLLLSDSGFYLCAWSVYLTSGSSQETQYFGPGTRLLVL.

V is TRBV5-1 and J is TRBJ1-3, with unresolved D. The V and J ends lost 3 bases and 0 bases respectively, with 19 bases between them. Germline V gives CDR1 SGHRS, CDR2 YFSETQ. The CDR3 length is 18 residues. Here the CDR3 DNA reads TGCGCCAGCAGCTCTCCTTTGGGCAGTACCTCCTCTGGAAACACCATATATTTT. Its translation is CASSSPLGSTSSGNTIYF.

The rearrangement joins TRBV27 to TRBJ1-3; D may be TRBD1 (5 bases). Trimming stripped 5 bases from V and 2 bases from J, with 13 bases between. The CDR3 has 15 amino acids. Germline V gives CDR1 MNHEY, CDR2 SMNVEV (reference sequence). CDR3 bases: TGTGCCAGCAGTAAATCCGGGACCGCTGGAAACACCATATATTTT. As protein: CASSKSGTAGNTIYF.

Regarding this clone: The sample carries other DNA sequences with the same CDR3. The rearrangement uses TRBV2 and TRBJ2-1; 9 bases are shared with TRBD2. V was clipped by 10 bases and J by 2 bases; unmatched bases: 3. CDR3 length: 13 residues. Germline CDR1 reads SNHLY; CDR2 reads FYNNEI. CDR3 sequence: CATRGGAYNEQFF. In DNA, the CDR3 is TGTGCCACGCGCGGGGGGGCCTACAATGAGCAGTTCTTC. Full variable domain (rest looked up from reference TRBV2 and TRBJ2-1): EPEVTQTPSHQVTQMGQEVILRCVPISNHLYFYWYRQILGQKVEFLVSFYNNEISEKSEIFDDQFSVERPDGSNFTLKIRSTKLEDSAMYFCATRGGAYNEQFFGPGTRLTVL.

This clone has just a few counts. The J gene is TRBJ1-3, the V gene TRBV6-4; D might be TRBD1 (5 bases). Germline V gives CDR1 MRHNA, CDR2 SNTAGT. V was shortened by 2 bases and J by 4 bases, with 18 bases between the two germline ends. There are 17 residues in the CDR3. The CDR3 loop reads CASSDVEVRGDGNTIYF. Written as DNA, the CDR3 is TGTGCCAGCAGTGACGTCGAGGTTCGGGGGGACGGAAACACCATATATTTT.

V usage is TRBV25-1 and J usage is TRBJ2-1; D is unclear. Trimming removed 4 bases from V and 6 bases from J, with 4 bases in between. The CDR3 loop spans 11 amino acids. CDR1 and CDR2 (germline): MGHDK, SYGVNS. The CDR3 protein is CASSGGNEQFF. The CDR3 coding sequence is TGTGCCAGCAGTGGGGGCAATGAGCAGTTCTTC.

The chain's CDR3 is CACSGWVLNSYNEQFF. Written as DNA, the CDR3 is TGTGCCTGTTCAGGTTGGGTGCTAAACTCCTACAATGAGCAGTTCTTC. The chain uses TRBV30 and TRBJ2-1; D uncertain. The CDR3 length is 16 residues. V lost 6 bases and J lost 0, with 18 bases in between. Germline V gene lookup returns CDR1 GTSNPN and CDR2 SVGIG (reference sequence).

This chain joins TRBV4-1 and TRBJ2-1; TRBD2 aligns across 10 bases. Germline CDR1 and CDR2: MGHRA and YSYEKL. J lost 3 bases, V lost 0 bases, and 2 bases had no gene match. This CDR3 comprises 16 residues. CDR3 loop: CASSQEWTSGYNEQFF. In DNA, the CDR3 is TGCGCCAGCAGCCAAGAGTGGACTAGCGGCTACAATGAGCAGTTCTTC.

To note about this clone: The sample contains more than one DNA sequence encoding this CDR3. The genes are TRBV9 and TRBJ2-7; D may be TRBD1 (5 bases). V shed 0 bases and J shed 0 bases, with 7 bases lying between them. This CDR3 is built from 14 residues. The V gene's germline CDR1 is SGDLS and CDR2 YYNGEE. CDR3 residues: CASSVGRGSYEQYF. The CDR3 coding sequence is TGTGCCAGCAGCGTAGGAAGGGGCTCCTACGAGCAGTACTTC.

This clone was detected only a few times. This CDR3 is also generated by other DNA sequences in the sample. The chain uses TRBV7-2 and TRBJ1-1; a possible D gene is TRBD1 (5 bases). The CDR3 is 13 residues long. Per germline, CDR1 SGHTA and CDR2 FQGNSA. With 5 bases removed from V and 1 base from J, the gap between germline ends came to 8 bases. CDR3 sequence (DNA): TGTGCCAGCAGCATACAGGAGAACACTGAAGCTTTCTTT. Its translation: CASSIQENTEAFF.

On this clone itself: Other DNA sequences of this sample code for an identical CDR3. The CDR3 sequence is CASSLGQGGYEQYF. The DNA of the CDR3 is TGCGCCAGCAGCTTGGGTCAGGGAGGCTACGAGCAGTACTTC. V gene TRBV5-1 combines with J gene TRBJ2-7; a weak D match, TRBD2 (6 bases). With 0 bases removed from V and 3 bases from J, the gap between germline ends came to 10 bases. The CDR3 runs to 14 residues. Germline V lookup: CDR1 SGHRS, CDR2 YFSETQ.

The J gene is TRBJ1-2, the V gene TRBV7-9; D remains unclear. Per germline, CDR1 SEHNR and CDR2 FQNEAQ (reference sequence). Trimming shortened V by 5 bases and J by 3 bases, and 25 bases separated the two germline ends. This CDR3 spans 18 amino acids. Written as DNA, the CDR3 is TGTGCCAGCAGCAACCAAGAGACGGAGCTTCATCGTTACTATGGCTACACCTTC. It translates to CASSNQETELHRYYGYTF. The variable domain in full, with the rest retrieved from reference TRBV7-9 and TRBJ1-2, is DTGVSQNPRHKITKRGQNVTFRCDPISEHNRLYWYRQTLGQGPEFLTYFQNEAQLEKSRLLSDRFSAERPKGSFSTLEIQRTEQGDSAMYLCASSNQETELHRYYGYTFGSGTRLTVV.

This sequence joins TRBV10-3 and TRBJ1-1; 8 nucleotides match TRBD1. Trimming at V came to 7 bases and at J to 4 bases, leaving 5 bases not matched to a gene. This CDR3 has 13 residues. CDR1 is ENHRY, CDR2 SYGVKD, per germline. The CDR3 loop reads CAIKDRDSTEAFF. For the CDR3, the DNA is TGTGCCATCAAGGACAGGGACTCCACTGAAGCTTTCTTT.

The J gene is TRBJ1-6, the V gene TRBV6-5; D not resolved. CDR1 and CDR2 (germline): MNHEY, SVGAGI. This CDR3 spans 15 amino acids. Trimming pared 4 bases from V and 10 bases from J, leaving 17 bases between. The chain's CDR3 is CASSSVGVYGSPLHF. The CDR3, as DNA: TGTGCCAGCAGTTCCGTCGGGGTCTACGGCTCACCCCTCCACTTT.

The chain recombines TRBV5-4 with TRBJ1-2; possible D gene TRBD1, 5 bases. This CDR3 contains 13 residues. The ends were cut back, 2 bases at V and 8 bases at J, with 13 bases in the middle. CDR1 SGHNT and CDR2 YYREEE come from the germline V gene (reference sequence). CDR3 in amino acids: CASSFGEGWGYTF. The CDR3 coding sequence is TGTGCCAGCAGCTTCGGGGAGGGGTGGGGCTACACCTTC. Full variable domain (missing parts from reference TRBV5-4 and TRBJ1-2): ETGVTQSPTHLIKTRGQQVTLRCSSQSGHNTVSWYQQALGQGPQFIFQYYREEENGRGNFPPRFSGLQFPNYSSELNVNALELDDSALYLCASSFGEGWGYTFGSGTRLTVV.

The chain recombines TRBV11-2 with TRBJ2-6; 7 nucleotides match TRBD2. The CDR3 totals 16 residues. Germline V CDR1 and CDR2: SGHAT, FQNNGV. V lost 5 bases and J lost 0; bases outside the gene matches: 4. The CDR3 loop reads CASSPGGFSGANVLTF. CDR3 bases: TGTGCCAGCAGCCCGGGGGGTTTCTCTGGGGCCAACGTCCTGACTTTC.

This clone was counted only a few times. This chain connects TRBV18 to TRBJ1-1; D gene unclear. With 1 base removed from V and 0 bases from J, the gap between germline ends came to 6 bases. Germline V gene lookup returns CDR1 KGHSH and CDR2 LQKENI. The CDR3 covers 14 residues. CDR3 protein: CASSPQLMNTEAFF. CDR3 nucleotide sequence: TGTGCCAGCTCACCACAGCTCATGAACACTGAAGCTTTCTTT. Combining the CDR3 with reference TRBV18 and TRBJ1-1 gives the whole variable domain NAGVMQNPRHLVRRRGQEARLRCSPMKGHSHVYWYRQLPEEGLKFMVYLQKENIIDESGMPKERFSAEFPKEGPSILRIQQVVRGDSAAYFCASSPQLMNTEAFFGQGTRLTVV.

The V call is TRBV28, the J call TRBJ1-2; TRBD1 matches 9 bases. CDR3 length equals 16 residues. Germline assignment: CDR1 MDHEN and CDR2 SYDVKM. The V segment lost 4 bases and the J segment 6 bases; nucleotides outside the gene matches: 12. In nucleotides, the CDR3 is TGTGCCAGCAGTTCCCCACCATACAGGGGGCAGGATGGCTACACCTTC. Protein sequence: CASSSPPYRGQDGYTF.

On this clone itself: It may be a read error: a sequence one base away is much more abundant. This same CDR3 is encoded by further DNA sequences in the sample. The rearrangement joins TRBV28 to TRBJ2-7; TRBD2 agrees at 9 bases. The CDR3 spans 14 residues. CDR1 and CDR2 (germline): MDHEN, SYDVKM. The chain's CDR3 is CASSKAGGSPEQYF. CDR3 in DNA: TGTGCTAGCAGTAAAGCGGGAGGATCCCCCGAGCAGTACTTC.

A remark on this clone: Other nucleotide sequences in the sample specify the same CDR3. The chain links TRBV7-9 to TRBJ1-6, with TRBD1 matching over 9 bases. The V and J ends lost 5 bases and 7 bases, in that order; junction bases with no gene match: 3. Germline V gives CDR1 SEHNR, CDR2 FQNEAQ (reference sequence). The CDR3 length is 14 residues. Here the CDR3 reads CASSRGQGNSPLHF. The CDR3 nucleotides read TGTGCCAGCAGCAGGGGACAGGGCAATTCACCCCTCCACTTT.

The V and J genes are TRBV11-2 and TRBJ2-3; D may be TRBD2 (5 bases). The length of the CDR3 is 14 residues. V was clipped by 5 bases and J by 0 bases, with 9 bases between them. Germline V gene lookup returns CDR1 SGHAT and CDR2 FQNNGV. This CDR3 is CASSTDYSTDTQYF. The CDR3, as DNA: TGTGCCAGCAGCACCGACTATAGCACAGATACGCAGTATTTT.